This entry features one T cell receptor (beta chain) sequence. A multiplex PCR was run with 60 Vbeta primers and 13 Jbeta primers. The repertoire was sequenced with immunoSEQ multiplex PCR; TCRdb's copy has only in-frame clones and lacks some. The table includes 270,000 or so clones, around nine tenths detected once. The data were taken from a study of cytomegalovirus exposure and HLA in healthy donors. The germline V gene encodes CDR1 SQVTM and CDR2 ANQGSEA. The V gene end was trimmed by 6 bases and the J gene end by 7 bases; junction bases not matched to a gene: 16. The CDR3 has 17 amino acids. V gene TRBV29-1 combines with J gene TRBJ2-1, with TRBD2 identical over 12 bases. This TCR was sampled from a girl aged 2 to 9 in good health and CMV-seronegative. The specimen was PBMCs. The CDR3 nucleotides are TGCAGCGTAGAGACTAGCGGGAGTTCATTGACAGGGAATGAGCAGTTCTTC. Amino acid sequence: CSVETSGSSLTGNEQFF.